This T cell receptor beta chain was recorded in a study of cytotoxic CD8 clonotypes in ibrutinib-treated CLL. About the research overall: Of the patients, over ten were relapsed/refractory, approximately 15 treatment-naive and 17 to 18 IGHV unmutated. Specimens for response were gathered following a median approximately 12 months of therapy, spanning 6 to 36.

On this clone itself: Antigen: not known.

The CDR3 is 11 amino acids. Germline V gene lookup returns CDR1 WSHSY and CDR2 SAAADI. Trimming cost V 5 bases and J 6 bases, with 4 bases left between them. TCRdb's copy holds only in-frame clones and misses some; the assay was immunoSEQ multiplex PCR. The sample lists over 95,000 clones, 58% occurring once. Findings and caveats of the study: Baseline-level clonality went beyond age-matched healthy donors and moved in step with circulating CD8+ T-cell counts.

Specimen: PBMCs, collected after 24 months of ibrutinib treatment. The sequence was collected from a human donor with chronic lymphocytic leukemia. V is TRBV10-2 and J is TRBJ2-2; D call uncertain. The CDR3 loop is CASSLAGELFF. Written as DNA, the CDR3 is TGCGCCAGCAGTCTAGCCGGGGAGCTGTTTTTT.